The next 10 T cell receptor beta chains were all read from a single sample in a study of beta chain features in type 1 diabetes. TCRB transcripts that were expressed got sequenced, as all of the isolated RNA had been reverse transcribed. Generated by immunoSEQ multiplex PCR, the TCRdb table keeps only in-frame clones and is missing some. The sample holds nearly 250,000 clones, around 68% seen once. The sequencing input was naive CD4+ T cells from blood. The source is a man aged 25-45 years in good health.

The CDR3 protein is CASSKQGYEQYF. As DNA, the CDR3 is TGTGCCAGCAGTAAACAGGGTTACGAGCAGTACTTC. The J gene is TRBJ2-7, the V gene TRBV6-5; D might be TRBD1 (6 bases). The CDR3 spans 12 residues. Germline lookup yields CDR1 MNHEY and CDR2 SVGAGI. Between the trimmed V and J ends, which lost 5 bases and 4 bases, there was a span of 9 bases.

The gene calls are TRBV30 and TRBJ2-5; the match to TRBD1 covers 7 bases. CDR1 is GTSNPN and CDR2 is SVGIG in the germline V gene (reference sequence). J lost 12 bases, V lost 7 bases, and 8 bases had no gene match. CDR3 length equals 10 residues. The CDR3 nucleotides read TGTGCCTCCGAACGGGACAGCAAGTACTTC. Translation: CASERDSKYF.

The chain has TRBV5-1 and TRBJ1-1; D is possibly TRBD1 (6 bases). The CDR3 runs to 14 residues. V lost 0 bases and J 6 bases, leaving 12 bases between the germline ends. The V gene's germline CDR1 is SGHRS and CDR2 YFSETQ. The chain's CDR3 is CASSLEGGVPEAFF. Here the CDR3 DNA reads TGCGCCAGCAGCTTGGAGGGGGGCGTCCCTGAAGCTTTCTTT.

The rearrangement joins TRBV30 to TRBJ1-6; D is uncertain. CDR1 and CDR2 (germline): GTSNPN, SVGIG (reference sequence). The CDR3 sequence is 13 residues long. Trimming removed 3 bases from V and 7 bases from J, with 10 bases in between. For the CDR3, the DNA is TGTGCCTGGAGCGTATCTAGGAATTCACCCCTCCACTTT. As protein: CAWSVSRNSPLHF.

The rearrangement uses TRBV28 and TRBJ2-1; 12 bases align to TRBD1. The CDR3 sequence is 16 residues long. The ends lost 7 bases at V and 5 bases at J; junction bases unmatched: 9. Germline-derived CDR1 and CDR2 are MDHEN and SYDVKM. The CDR3 coding sequence is TGTGCCAGCACCCTGGTAAGGGACAGGGGGCACAATGAGCAGTTCTTC. This sequence encodes CASTLVRDRGHNEQFF.

The chain employs TRBV9 and TRBJ2-7, with 8 bases matching TRBD1. CDR1 and CDR2 from the germline V gene are SGDLS and YYNGEE. This CDR3 contains 14 residues. The V gene end was trimmed by 3 bases and the J gene end by 9 bases; junction bases not matched to a gene: 11. Written as DNA, the CDR3 is TGTGCCAGCAGCGCGGGACAGGCCTTAGGTTGGCAGTACTTC. Protein sequence: CASSAGQALGWQYF.

This chain joins TRBV29-1 and TRBJ2-5, with TRBD2 matching over 8 bases. V was clipped by 3 bases and J by 5 bases; unmatched bases: 5. The CDR3 sequence is 13 residues long. The germline CDR1 and CDR2 sequences are SQVTM and ANQGSEA. The CDR3 loop reads CSVEGRGGETQYF. The CDR3 DNA reads TGCAGCGTTGAGGGACGCGGGGGGGAGACCCAGTACTTC.

The V gene is TRBV9, the J gene TRBJ2-1, with 12 bases matching TRBD2. The CDR3 runs 20 residues. Germline CDR1 reads SGDLS; CDR2 reads YYNGEE. The V and J ends lost 4 bases and 1 base, in that order; junction bases with no gene match: 15. The CDR3 reads CASSFPGTSGSWGSYNEQFF. The CDR3 DNA reads TGTGCCAGCAGCTTCCCCGGGACTAGCGGGTCCTGGGGGTCCTACAATGAGCAGTTCTTC.

This clone was counted between two and nine times. The chain couples TRBV29-1 to TRBJ1-5; D call uncertain. Germline values: CDR1 SQVTM, CDR2 ANQGSEA. V lost 6 bases to trimming and J lost 6 bases, with 15 bases between them. The CDR3 spans 13 residues. In nucleotides, the CDR3 is TGCAGCGTAATGGCCTCTCCGGGTCAGCCCCAGCATTTT. Its protein product is CSVMASPGQPQHF.

The chain is built from TRBV23-1 and TRBJ1-1, with D unclear. TRBV23-1 is an ORF, and what it does is uncertain. The V and J ends lost 1 base and 11 bases respectively, with 5 bases between them. This CDR3 comprises 10 residues. The CDR3, as DNA: TGCGCCAGCAGTCAATTGGGCGCTTTCTTT. Its protein is CASSQLGAFF.